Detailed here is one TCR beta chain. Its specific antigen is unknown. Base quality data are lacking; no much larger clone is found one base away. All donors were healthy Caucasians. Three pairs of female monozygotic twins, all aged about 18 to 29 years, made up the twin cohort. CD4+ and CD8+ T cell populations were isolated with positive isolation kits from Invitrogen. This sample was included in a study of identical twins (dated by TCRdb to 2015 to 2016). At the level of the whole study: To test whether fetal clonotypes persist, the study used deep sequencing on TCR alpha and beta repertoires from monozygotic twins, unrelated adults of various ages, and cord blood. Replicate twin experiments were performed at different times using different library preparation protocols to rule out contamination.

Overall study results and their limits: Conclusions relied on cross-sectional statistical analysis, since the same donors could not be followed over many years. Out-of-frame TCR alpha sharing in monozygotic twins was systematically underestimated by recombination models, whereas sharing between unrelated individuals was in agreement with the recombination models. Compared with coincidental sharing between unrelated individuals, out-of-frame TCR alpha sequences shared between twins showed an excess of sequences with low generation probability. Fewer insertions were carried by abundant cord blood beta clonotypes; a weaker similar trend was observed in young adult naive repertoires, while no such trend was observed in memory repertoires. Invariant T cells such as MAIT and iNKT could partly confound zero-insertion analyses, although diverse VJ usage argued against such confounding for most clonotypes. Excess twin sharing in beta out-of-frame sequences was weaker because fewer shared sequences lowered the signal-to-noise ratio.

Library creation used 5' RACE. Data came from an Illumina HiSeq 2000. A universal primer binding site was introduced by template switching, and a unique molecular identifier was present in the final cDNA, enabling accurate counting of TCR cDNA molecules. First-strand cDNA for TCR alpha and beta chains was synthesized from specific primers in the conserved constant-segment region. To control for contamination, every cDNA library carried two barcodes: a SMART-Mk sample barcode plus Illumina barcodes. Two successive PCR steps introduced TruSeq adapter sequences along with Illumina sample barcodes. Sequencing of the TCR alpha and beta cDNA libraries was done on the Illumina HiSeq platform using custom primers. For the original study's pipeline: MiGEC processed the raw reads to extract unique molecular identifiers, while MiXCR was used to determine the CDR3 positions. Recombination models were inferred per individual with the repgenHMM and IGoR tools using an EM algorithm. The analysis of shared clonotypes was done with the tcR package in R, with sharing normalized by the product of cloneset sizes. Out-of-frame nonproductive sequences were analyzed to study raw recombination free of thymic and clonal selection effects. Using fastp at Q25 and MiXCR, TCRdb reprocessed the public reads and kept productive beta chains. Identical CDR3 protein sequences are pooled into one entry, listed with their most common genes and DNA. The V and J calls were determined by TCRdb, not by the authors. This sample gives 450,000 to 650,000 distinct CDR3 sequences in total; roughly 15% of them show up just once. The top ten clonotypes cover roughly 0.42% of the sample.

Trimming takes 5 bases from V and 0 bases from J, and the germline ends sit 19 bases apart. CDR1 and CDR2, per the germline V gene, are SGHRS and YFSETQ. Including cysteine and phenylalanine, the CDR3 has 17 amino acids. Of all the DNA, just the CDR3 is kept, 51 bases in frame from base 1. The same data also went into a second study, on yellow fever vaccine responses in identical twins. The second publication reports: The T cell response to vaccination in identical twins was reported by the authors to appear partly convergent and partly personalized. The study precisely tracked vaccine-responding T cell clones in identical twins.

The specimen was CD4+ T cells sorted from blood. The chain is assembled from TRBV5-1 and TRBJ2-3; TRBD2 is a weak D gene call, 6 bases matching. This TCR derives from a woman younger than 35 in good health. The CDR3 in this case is CASRSNSGGESTDTQYF. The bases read TGCGCCAGCAGATCCAACTCCGGCGGGGAAAGCACAGATACGCAGTATTTT.